This TCR beta chain emerged from a study of post-analysis software for immune sequencing data. General study points: In multiple sclerosis, normalized Chao1 diversity was significantly below that of controls. Clustering by F measure revealed strong co-clustering among samples prepared together in one batch. Comparison of patients with controls showed roughly five TRBV segments more frequent in patients, TRBV5-6, TRBV5-1 and TRBV20-1 among them.

Every TCR beta cDNA library bore unique molecular identifiers. TCRdb passed the PCR reads through MiXCR, listing each CDR3 protein once. This table has fewer than 850,000 distinct CDR3 sequences, more than 45% appearing once. The CDR3 totals 14 residues. The germline CDR1 and CDR2 sequences are SGDLS and YYNGEE. Trimming took 3 bases from V and 5 from J, leaving 12 bases between them. This clonotype has just a few counts. Its antigen remains unidentified. The chain combines TRBV9 with TRBJ2-1; D possibly corresponds to TRBD2 (6 bases). The sequence came from a girl between 5 and 17 years old with multiple sclerosis. The sequenced sample was blood. This chain's CDR3 is CASSDSGLHNEQFF. In DNA, the CDR3 is TGTGCCAGCAGCGACTCAGGACTACACAATGAGCAGTTCTTC.